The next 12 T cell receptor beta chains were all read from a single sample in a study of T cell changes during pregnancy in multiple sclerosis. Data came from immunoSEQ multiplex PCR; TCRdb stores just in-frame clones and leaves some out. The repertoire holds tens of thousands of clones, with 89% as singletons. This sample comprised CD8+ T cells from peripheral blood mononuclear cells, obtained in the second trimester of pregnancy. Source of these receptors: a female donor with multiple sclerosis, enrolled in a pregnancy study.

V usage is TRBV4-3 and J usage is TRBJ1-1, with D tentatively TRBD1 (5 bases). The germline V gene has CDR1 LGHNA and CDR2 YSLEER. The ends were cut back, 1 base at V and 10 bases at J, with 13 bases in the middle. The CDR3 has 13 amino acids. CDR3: CASSQVGAAVAFF. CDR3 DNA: TGCGCCAGCAGCCAAGTTGGGGCCGCGGTAGCTTTCTTT.

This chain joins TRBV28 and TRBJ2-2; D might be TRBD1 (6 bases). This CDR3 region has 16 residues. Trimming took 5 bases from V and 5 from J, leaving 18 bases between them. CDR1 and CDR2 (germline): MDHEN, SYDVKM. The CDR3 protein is CASSRDSEQGTGELFF. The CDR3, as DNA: TGTGCCAGCAGTCGCGATTCAGAACAGGGTACCGGGGAGCTGTTTTTT.

CDR3 loop: CASTSRASGPDEAFF. In DNA form, the CDR3 reads TGTGCCAGTACTTCGAGGGCCTCCGGTCCGGATGAAGCTTTCTTT. This chain uses TRBV19 with TRBJ1-1; D remains ambiguous. Germline CDR1 LNHDA, CDR2 SQIVND (reference sequence). Trimming removed 7 bases at V and 7 bases at J, with 22 bases between. The CDR3 extends over 15 amino acids.

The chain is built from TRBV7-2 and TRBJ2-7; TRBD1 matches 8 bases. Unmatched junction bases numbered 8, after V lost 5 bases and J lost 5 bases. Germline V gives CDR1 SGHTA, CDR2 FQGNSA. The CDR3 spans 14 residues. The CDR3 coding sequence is TGTGCCAGCAGCCAGTTAATGACAGGGGACGAGCAGTACTTC. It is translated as CASSQLMTGDEQYF. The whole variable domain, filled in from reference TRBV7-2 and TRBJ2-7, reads GAGVSQSPSNKVTEKGKDVELRCDPISGHTALYWYRQSLGQGLEFLIYFQGNSAPDKSGLPSDRFSAERTGGSVSTLTIQRTQQEDSAVYLCASSQLMTGDEQYFGPGTRLTVT.

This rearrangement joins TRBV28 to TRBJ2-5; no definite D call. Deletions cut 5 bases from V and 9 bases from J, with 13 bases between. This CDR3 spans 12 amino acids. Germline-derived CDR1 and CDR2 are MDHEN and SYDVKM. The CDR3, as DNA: TGTGCCAGCAGTCACGACTCACTCCCCCAGTACTTC. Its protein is CASSHDSLPQYF.

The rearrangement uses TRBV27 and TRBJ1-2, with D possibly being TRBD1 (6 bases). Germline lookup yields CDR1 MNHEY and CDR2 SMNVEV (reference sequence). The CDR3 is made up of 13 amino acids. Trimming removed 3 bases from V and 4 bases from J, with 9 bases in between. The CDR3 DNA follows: TGTGCCAGCAGTTTTGGCAGGGGCTATGGCTACACCTTC. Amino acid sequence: CASSFGRGYGYTF.

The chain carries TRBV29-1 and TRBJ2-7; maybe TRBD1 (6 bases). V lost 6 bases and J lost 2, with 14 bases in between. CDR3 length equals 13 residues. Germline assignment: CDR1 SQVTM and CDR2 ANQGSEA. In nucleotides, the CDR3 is TGCAGCGTGAGGGGGAGCGAGACCTACGAGCAGTACTTC. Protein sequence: CSVRGSETYEQYF.

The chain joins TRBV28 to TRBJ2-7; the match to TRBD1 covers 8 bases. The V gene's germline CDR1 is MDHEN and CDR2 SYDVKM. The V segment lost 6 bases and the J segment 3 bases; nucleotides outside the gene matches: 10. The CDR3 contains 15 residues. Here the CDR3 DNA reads TGTGCCAGCAGCCCCGGACAGGGAGGTTTCTACGAGCAGTACTTC. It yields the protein CASSPGQGGFYEQYF.

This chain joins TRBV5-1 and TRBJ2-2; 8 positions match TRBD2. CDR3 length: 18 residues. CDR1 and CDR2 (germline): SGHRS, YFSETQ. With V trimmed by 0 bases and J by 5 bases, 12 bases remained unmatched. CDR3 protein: CASSLGERENHGTGELFF. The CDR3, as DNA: TGCGCCAGCAGCTTGGGCGAGCGGGAGAACCATGGGACCGGGGAGCTGTTTTTT.

CDR3 coding DNA: TGTGCCAGCAGGACACTTGAGGAGACCCAGTACTTC. Its translation is CASRTLEETQYF. The chain carries TRBV7-2 and TRBJ2-5; no firm D call. Germline loops: CDR1 SGHTA, CDR2 FQGNSA. This CDR3 has 12 amino acids. With 6 bases removed from V and 5 bases from J, the gap between germline ends came to 10 bases.

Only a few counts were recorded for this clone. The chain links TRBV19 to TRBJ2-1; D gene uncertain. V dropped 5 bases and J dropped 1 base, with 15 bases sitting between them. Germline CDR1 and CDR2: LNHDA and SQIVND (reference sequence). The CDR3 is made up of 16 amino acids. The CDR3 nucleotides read TGTGCCAGTAGTCCCGACCCCGACGGGTCCTACAATGAGCAGTTCTTC. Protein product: CASSPDPDGSYNEQFF.

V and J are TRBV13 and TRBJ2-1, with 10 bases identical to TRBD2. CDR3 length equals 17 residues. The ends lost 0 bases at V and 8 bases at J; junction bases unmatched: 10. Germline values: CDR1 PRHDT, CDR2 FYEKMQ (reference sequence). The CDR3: CASSLGPVAGGFYEQFF. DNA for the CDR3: TGTGCCAGCAGCTTAGGCCCGGTAGCGGGAGGCTTCTATGAGCAGTTCTTC.